This is a list of T cell receptor beta chains from one sample in a study of cytomegalovirus exposure and HLA in healthy donors. The table came from immunoSEQ multiplex PCR; TCRdb's copy has only in-frame clones and leaves some out. The sample lists 220,000 or so clones; around 73% were seen once. The sample comprised PBMCs. The receptors originated from a male donor in good health and CMV-seronegative. Both conserved end residues are part of each CDR3. D genes are given only for firm matches. Only part of the rows carry a size: once, few, many, or a class if the clone is expanded.

d_call,cdr3_length,j_call,clone_size,v_call,cdr3_aa,cdr3_nt
TRBD2,16,TRBJ2-3,NA,TRBV10-1,CASSALAGGPADTQYF,TGCGCCAGCAGTGCCCTGGCGGGAGGGCCGGCGGATACGCAGTATTTT
TRBD2,16,TRBJ2-5,NA,TRBV6-4,CASSLSGTNPWETQYF,TGTGCCAGCAGTCTCTCCGGGACTAATCCGTGGGAGACCCAGTACTTC
TRBD2,16,TRBJ2-1,once,TRBV28,CASSFISGRAKNEQFF,TGTGCCAGCAGTTTTATCTCCGGGAGGGCCAAGAATGAGCAGTTCTTC
TRBD2,14,TRBJ2-7,NA,TRBV27,CASSRLAGVDEQYF,TGTGCCAGCAGTCGACTAGCGGGAGTGGACGAGCAGTACTTC
NA,17,TRBJ2-6,few,TRBV10-3,CAISDRVGISGANVLTF,TGTGCCATCAGTGACAGGGTAGGGATCTCTGGGGCCAACGTCCTGACTTTC
TRBD2,14,TRBJ2-7,NA,TRBV7-2,CASSLSGRAYEQYF,TGTGCCAGCAGCTTGAGCGGGAGGGCCTACGAGCAGTACTTC
NA,11,TRBJ2-5,NA,TRBV28,CASSPEETQYF,TGTGCCAGCAGTCCCGAAGAGACCCAGTACTTC
NA,15,TRBJ2-3,few,TRBV5-1,CASSLGASAADTQYF,TGCGCCAGCAGCTTGGGAGCCTCAGCGGCAGATACGCAGTATTTT
TRBD2,15,TRBJ2-7,NA,TRBV5-1,CASIQVAGGPNEQYF,TGCGCCAGCATCCAAGTGGCGGGAGGGCCTAACGAGCAGTACTTC
NA,17,TRBJ1-1,NA,TRBV27,CASSLSWGGGGGTEAFF,TGTGCCAGCAGTTTATCTTGGGGGGGTGGGGGAGGCACTGAAGCTTTCTTT
TRBD2,15,TRBJ2-1,NA,TRBV6-1,CASRTSGRAYNEQFF,TGTGCCAGCAGGACTAGCGGGAGGGCCTACAATGAGCAGTTCTTC
TRBD2,15,TRBJ2-1,NA,TRBV27,CASSSGLAGMGEQFF,TGTGCCAGCAGTTCCGGACTAGCGGGTATGGGTGAGCAGTTCTTC
NA,16,TRBJ1-4,once,TRBV5-1,CASSLGQGPYNEKLFF,TGCGCCAGCAGCTTGGGGCAGGGCCCCTATAATGAAAAACTGTTTTTT
NA,13,TRBJ2-5,NA,TRBV29-1,CSVEARDQETQYF,TGCAGCGTTGAAGCCCGGGACCAAGAGACCCAGTACTTC
TRBD2,17,TRBJ2-1,NA,TRBV9,CASSVDRTSGSLAEQFF,TGTGCCAGCAGCGTAGACCGGACTAGCGGGAGTTTAGCTGAGCAGTTCTTC
NA,15,TRBJ1-4,NA,TRBV30,CAWSRSGDTREKLFF,TGTGCCTGGAGTCGTTCAGGGGATACAAGGGAAAAACTGTTTTTT
NA,16,TRBJ1-2,few,TRBV10-2,CASSERGGFLGYGYTF,TGCGCCAGCAGTGAGAGAGGCGGGTTCCTCGGGTATGGCTACACCTTC
NA,14,TRBJ1-1,NA,TRBV7-8,CASSPREENTEAFF,TGTGCCAGCAGCCCCCGGGAGGAGAACACTGAAGCTTTCTTT
NA,14,TRBJ2-2,few,TRBV21-1,CASSTSEATGELFF,TGTGCCAGCAGCACCTCCGAAGCCACCGGGGAGCTGTTTTTT
TRBD2,18,TRBJ2-3,NA,TRBV29-1,CSVEELGVSGGPADTQYF,TGCAGCGTTGAAGAGCTGGGGGTGTCGGGAGGGCCGGCAGATACGCAGTATTTT
TRBD2,11,TRBJ2-1,NA,TRBV7-9,CASSFSGSEFF,TGTGCCAGCAGCTTTAGCGGGAGCGAGTTCTTC
NA,14,TRBJ1-2,NA,TRBV9,CASSVGEPNYGYTF,TGTGCCAGCAGCGTAGGCGAGCCAAACTATGGCTACACCTTC
NA,13,TRBJ1-1,NA,TRBV27,CASSELSQRRAFF,TGTGCCAGCAGCGAACTCTCTCAAAGGAGAGCTTTCTTT
TRBD1,12,TRBJ1-4,few,TRBV30,CAWDREREKLFF,TGTGCCTGGGACAGGGAACGAGAAAAACTGTTTTTT
NA,11,TRBJ1-1,few,TRBV28,CASTQDTEAFF,TGTGCCAGCACTCAGGACACTGAAGCTTTCTTT
TRBD1,14,TRBJ2-1,few,TRBV5-4,CASSDRGRDNEQFF,TGTGCCAGCAGCGACAGGGGGCGTGACAATGAGCAGTTCTTC
TRBD1,15,TRBJ1-1,NA,TRBV5-1,CASSHQGAENTEAFF,TGCGCCAGCAGCCATCAGGGGGCGGAGAACACTGAAGCTTTCTTT
TRBD1,15,TRBJ2-7,NA,TRBV7-9,CASSPPGTGPYEQYF,TGTGCCAGCAGCCCACCCGGGACAGGGCCCTACGAGCAGTACTTC
TRBD2,14,TRBJ2-7,NA,TRBV5-1,CASSRLAGTLESYF,TGCGCCAGCAGCCGACTAGCGGGAACCCTTGAATCGTACTTC
TRBD2,12,TRBJ2-7,NA,TRBV5-4,CASSLGGGEQYF,TGTGCCAGCAGCCTCGGGGGGGGCGAGCAGTACTTC
NA,13,TRBJ1-5,few,TRBV7-2,CASSKQESQPQHF,TGTGCCAGCAGCAAACAGGAAAGTCAGCCCCAGCATTTT
NA,15,TRBJ2-7,NA,TRBV14,CASSQEFGYSYEQYF,TGTGCCAGCAGCCAAGAGTTCGGGTACTCCTACGAGCAGTACTTC
TRBD1,14,TRBJ1-1,NA,TRBV29-1,CSVAGRTGDPEAFF,TGCAGCGTTGCGGGCAGGACAGGGGACCCTGAAGCTTTCTTT
TRBD1,15,TRBJ2-1,NA,TRBV5-6,CASSPTGQGYNEQFF,TGTGCCAGCAGCCCCACGGGACAGGGTTACAATGAGCAGTTCTTC
NA,15,TRBJ1-2,few,TRBV12-1,CASSPSTDRASGYTF,TGTGCCAGCAGCCCGAGTACGGACAGGGCCTCAGGCTACACCTTC
TRBD1,14,TRBJ2-1,NA,TRBV13,CASSLRDRDNEQFF,TGTGCCAGCAGCTTAAGGGACAGAGACAATGAGCAGTTCTTC
NA,19,TRBJ2-4,once,TRBV19,CASSPNGGGERLAKNIQYF,TGTGCCAGTAGTCCGAACGGAGGGGGGGAGAGATTAGCCAAAAACATTCAGTACTTC